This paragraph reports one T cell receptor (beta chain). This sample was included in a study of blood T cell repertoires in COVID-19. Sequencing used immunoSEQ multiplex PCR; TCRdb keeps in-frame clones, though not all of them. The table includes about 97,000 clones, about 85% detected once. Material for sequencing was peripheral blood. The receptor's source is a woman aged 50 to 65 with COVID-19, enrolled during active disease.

CDR3 loop: CASRSRLPDRGGTEAFF. CDR3 bases: TGTGCCAGCAGATCCCGTCTACCGGACAGGGGTGGCACTGAAGCTTTCTTT. The V gene is TRBV5-4, the J gene TRBJ1-1, with 9 bases that match TRBD1. V gave up 5 bases and J gave up 4 bases; unmatched junction bases: 15. CDR3 length: 17 residues. The germline CDR1 and CDR2 sequences are SGHNT and YYREEE (reference sequence).